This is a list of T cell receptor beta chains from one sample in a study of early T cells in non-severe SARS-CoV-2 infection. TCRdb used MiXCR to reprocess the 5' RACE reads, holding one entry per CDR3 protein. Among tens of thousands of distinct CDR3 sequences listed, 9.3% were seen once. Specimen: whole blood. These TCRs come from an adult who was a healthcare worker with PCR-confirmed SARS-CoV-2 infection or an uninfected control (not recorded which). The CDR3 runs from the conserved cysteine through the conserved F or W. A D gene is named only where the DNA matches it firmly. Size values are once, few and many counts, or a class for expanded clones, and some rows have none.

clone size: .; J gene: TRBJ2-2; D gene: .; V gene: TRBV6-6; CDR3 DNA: TGTGCCAGCAGTCCCGGTCCCAGGTCGGCCGGGGAGCTGTTTTTT; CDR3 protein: CASSPGPRSAGELFF
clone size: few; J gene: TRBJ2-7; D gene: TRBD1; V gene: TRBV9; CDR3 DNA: TGTGCCAGCAGCGTCGGGACAGGGGTTTCCGAGCAGTACTTC; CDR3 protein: CASSVGTGVSEQYF
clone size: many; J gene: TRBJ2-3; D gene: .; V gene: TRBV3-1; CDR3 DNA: TGTGCCAGCAGCCAGAGCACAGATACGCAGTATTTT; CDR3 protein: CASSQSTDTQYF
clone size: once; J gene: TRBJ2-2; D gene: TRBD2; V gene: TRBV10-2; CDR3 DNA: TGCGCCAGCAAGAGACTAGCGGGGGGCGCCGGGGAGCTGTTTTTT; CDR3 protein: CASKRLAGGAGELFF
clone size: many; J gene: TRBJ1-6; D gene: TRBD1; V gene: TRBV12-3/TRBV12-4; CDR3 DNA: TGTGCCAGCAGTCCCGGGACAGGCGTTTCACCCCTCCACTTT; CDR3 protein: CASSPGTGVSPLHF
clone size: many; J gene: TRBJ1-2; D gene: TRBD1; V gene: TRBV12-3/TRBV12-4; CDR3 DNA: TGTGCCAGCAGTTTTAGGGGGACAGGTTCATACGGCTACACCTTC; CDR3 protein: CASSFRGTGSYGYTF
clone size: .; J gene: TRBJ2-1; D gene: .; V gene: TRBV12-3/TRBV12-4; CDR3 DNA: TGTGCCAGCAGTCCGGGGATTGGGGACAATGAGCAGTTCTTC; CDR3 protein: CASSPGIGDNEQFF
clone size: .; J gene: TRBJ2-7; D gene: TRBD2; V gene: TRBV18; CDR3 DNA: TGTGCCAGCTCACCAATGGGAGGGGTCGGTTACGAGCAGTACTTC; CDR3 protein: CASSPMGGVGYEQYF
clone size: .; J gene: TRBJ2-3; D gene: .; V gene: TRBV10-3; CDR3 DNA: TGTGCCATCAGTCGAGGTATACAACTCACAGATACGCAGTATTTT; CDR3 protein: CAISRGIQLTDTQYF
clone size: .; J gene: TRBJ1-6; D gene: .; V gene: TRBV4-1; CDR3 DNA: TGCGCCAGCAAGACTCATATGGTCTATAATTCACCCCTCCACTTT; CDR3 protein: CASKTHMVYNSPLHF
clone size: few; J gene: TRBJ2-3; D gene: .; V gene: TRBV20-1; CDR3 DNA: TGCAGTGCGACCGAGAGGGACGGCACAGATACGCAGTATTTT; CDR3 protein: CSATERDGTDTQYF
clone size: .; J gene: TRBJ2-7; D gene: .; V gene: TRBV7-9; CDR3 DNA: TGTGCCAGCTGGGACAACTTCTACGAGCAGTACTTC; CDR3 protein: CASWDNFYEQYF
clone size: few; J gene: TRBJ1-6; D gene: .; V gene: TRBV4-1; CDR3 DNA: TGCGCCAGCAGCCAAGTTCCGCCGGGACACCATCTCCACTTT; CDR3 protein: CASSQVPPGHHLHF
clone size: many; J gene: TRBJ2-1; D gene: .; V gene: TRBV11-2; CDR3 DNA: TGTGCCAGCAGCCCAGGGACAAGTGGCGGTGAGCAGTTCTTC; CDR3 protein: CASSPGTSGGEQFF
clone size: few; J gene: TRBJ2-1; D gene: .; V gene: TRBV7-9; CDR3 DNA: TGTGCCAGCAGCTCCAATGAGCAGTTCTTC; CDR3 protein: CASSSNEQFF
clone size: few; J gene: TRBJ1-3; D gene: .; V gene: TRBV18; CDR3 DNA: TGTGCCAGCTCACCAGGGCAGGGCGGAAACACCATATATTTT; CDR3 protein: CASSPGQGGNTIYF
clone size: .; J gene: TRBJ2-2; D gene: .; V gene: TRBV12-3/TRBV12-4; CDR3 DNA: TGTGCCAGCAGCCCGGCCCCGGTAGGCACCGGGGAGCTGTTTTTT; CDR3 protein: CASSPAPVGTGELFF
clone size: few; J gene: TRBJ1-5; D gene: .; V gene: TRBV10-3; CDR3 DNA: TGTGCCATCAGTGACCCCAGGGTGTCGGATCAGCCCCAGCATTTT; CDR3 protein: CAISDPRVSDQPQHF
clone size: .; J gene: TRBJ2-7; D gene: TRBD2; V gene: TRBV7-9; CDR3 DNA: TGTGCCAGCACCCTATTGGGCGGGGGCTCCTACGAGCAGTACTTC; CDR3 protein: CASTLLGGGSYEQYF
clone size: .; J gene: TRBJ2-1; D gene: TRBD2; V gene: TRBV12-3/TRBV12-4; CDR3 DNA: TGTGCCAGCGAGCGGGGGGGCTCTCTTAATGAGCAGTTCTTC; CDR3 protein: CASERGGSLNEQFF
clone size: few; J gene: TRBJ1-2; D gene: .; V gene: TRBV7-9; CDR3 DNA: TGTGCCAGCAGCCTCCACAGGGATGATGGCTACACCTTC; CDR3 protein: CASSLHRDDGYTF
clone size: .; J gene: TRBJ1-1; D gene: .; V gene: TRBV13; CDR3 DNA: TGTGCCAGCAGCTTCAGTCACACTGAAGCTTTCTTT; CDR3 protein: CASSFSHTEAFF
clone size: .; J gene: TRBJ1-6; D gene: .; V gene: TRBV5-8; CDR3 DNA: TGTGTCAGCAGCTCCGGGCTGGGGAATTCACCCCTCCACTTT; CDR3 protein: CVSSSGLGNSPLHF
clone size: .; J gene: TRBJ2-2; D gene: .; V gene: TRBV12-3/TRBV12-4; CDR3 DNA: TGTGCCAGCAGAACCGGGACATCGAACACCGGGGAGCTGTTTTTT; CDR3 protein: CASRTGTSNTGELFF
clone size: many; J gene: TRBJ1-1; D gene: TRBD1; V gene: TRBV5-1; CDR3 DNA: TGCGCCAGCAGCTTGGCCGGGAGGGGGCTGAACACTGAAGCTTTCTTT; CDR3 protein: CASSLAGRGLNTEAFF
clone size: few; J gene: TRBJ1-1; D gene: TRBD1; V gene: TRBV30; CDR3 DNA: TGTGCCTGGAGTGAGGGGGCGGACACTGAAGCTTTCTTT; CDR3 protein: CAWSEGADTEAFF
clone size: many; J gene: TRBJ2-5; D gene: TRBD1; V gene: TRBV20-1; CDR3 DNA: TGCAGTGCAAGAGGACAGGAAGAGACCCAGTACTTC; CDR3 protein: CSARGQEETQYF
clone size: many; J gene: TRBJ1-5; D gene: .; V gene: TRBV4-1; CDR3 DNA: TGCGCCAGCAGCCAAGATCGGCAGGATGATCAGCCCCAGCATTTT; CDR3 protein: CASSQDRQDDQPQHF
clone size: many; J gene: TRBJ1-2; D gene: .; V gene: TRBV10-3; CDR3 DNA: TGTGCCAGCACGAACGGACAGCTTTATGGCTACACCTTC; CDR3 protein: CASTNGQLYGYTF
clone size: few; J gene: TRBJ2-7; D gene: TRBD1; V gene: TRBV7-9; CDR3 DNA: TGTGCCAGCAGCAAAGGGACAGGGGACTACGAGCAGTACTTC; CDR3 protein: CASSKGTGDYEQYF
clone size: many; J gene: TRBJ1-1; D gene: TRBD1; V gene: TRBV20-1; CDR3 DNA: TGCAGTGCATCGTCTAGTGGACAGGGGAACACTGAAGCTTTCTTT; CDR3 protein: CSASSSGQGNTEAFF
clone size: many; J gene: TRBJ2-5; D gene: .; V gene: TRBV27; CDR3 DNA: TGTGCCAGCAGTTCAACGGGGAGGTTGGAGACCCAGTACTTC; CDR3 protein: CASSSTGRLETQYF
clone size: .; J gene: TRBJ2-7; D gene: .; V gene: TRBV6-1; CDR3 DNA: TGTGCCAGCAGCACTTCGGGGCCCTACGAGCAGTACTTC; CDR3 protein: CASSTSGPYEQYF
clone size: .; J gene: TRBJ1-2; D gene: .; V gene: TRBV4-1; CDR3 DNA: TGCGCCAGCAGCCAGGGAGGGGCGATTAACTATGGCTACACCTTC; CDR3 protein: CASSQGGAINYGYTF
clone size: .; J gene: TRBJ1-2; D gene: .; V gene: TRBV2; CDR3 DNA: TGTGCCAGCAGTGAAGCCGGTATCGGGGGCGGGATCTATGGCTACACCTTC; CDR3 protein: CASSEAGIGGGIYGYTF
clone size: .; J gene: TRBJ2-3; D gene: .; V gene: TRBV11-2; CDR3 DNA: TGTGCCAGCACCCGGCCGGGACCCCTAAGGTATTTT; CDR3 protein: CASTRPGPLRYF
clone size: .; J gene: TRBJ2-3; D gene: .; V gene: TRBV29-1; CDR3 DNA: TGCAGCGTTGAAGGGGGGAGCACAGATACGCAGTATTTT; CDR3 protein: CSVEGGSTDTQYF
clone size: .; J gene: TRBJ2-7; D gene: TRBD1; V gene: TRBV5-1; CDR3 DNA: TGCGCCAGCAGCTTGGGGGCGACAGGGTCCTACGAGCAGTACTTC; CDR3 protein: CASSLGATGSYEQYF
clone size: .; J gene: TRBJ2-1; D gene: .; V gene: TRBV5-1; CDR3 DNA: TGCGCCAGCAGCTTGGCCACCAAAGGGGGGCAGTTCTTC; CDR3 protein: CASSLATKGGQFF
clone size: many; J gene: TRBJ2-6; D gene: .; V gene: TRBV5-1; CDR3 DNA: TGCGCCAGCAGCTTGTCGGGAACTGGGGCCAACGTCCTGACTTTC; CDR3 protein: CASSLSGTGANVLTF
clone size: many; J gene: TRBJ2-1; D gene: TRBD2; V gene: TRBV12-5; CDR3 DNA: TGTGCTAGTGGTTTGGTGCTAGCGGGGGCACCGGTGGAGCAGTTCTTC; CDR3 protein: CASGLVLAGAPVEQFF
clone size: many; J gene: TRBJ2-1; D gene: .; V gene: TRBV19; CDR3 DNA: TGTGCCAGTAAGCCCTCGTACCAGGTCGGTGAGCAGTTCTTC; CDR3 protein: CASKPSYQVGEQFF
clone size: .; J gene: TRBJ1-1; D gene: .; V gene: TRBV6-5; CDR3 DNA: TGTGCCAGCAGTTACTCATACGGGACCCATGTGCGGAACACTGAAGCTTTCTTT; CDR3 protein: CASSYSYGTHVRNTEAFF
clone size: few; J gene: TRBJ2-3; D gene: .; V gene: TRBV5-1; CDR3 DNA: TGCGCCAGCAGCCGGAGACCCAGGGATACGCAGTATTTT; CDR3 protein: CASSRRPRDTQYF
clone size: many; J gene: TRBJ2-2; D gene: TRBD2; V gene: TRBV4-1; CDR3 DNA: TGCGCCAGCAGCCAGACTATGGCCGGGACTACCACCGGGGAGCTGTTTTTT; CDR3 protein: CASSQTMAGTTTGELFF
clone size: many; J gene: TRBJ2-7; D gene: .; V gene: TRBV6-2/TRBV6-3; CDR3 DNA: TGTGCCAGCAGCCCTGTAGGGGGGTCGAGCTCCTACGAGCAGTACTTC; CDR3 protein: CASSPVGGSSSYEQYF
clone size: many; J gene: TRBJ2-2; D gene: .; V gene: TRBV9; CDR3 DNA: TGTGCCAGCAGCGTAGAGTTATTAGGGGAGCTGTTTTTT; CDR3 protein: CASSVELLGELFF
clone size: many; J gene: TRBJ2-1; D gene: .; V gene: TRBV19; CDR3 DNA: TGTGCCAGTAGTTATCGGACAGATTTCTACAATGAGCAGTTCTTC; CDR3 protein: CASSYRTDFYNEQFF
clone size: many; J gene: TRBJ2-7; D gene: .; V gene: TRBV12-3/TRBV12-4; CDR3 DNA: TGTGCCAGCAGCCCAGAGACAGTGGACGAGCAGTACTTC; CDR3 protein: CASSPETVDEQYF
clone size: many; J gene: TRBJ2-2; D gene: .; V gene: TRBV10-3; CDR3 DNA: TGTGCCATCAGTGAGCTTCTGACAACGGGGGAGCTGTTTTTT; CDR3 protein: CAISELLTTGELFF
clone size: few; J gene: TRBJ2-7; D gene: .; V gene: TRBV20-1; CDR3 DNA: TGCAGTGCTAGAGGGTGGGAGGCCTCCTACGAGCAGTACTTC; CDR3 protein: CSARGWEASYEQYF
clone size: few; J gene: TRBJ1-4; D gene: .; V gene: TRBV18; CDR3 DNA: TGTGCCAGCCGCTCCGGACAGTCATCTGAAAAACTGTTTTTT; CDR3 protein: CASRSGQSSEKLFF
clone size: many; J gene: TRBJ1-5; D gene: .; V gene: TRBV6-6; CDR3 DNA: TGTGCCAGCAGTTACGAGGGAGGGTCGAGACAGCCCCAGCATTTT; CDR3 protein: CASSYEGGSRQPQHF
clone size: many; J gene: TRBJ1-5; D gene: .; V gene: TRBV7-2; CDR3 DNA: TGTGCCAGCAGCCCAAGAGGAAGTCAGAATCAGCCCCAGCATTTT; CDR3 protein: CASSPRGSQNQPQHF
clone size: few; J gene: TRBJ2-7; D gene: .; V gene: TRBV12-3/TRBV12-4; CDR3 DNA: TGTGCCAGCAGTTTAGGGCGGGCCCTCTACGTGCAGTACTTC; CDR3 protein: CASSLGRALYVQYF
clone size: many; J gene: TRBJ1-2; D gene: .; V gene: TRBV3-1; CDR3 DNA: TGTGCCAGCAGCCGGCGGCAGAAGACTAACTATGGCTACACCTTC; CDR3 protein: CASSRRQKTNYGYTF
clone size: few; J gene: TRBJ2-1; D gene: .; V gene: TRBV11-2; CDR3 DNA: TGTGCCAGCAGCTTAGATTTCGCCGAGCAGTTCTTC; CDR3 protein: CASSLDFAEQFF